The rows below give T cell receptor beta chains drawn from one sample of a study of blood T cell repertoires in COVID-19. The method was immunoSEQ multiplex PCR; TCRdb's version includes in-frame clones alone and lacks a portion of them. The data contain tens of thousands of clones, around nine tenths of them seen just once; the ten biggest clones take up 1% to 1.5%. The material sequenced was peripheral blood. These receptors were collected from a man in his sixties with acute or convalescent COVID-19. CDR3s leave out the opening cysteine and the closing phenylalanine or tryptophan.

>TRBV6-5|TRBJ2-7
ASRLAGFGDEQY
>TRBV13|TRBJ2-3
ASSEGLAGADTQY
>TRBV27|TRBJ2-7
ASRRTGGDEQY
>TRBV4-2|TRBJ1-2
ASSAEFLTGGYT
>TRBV29-1|TRBJ1-1
SAFRSSSTEAF
>TRBV7-2|TRBJ1-2
ASSPVIQAYGYT
>TRBV7-3|TRBJ2-7
ASSLRETYEQY
>TRBV28|TRBJ1-1
ASSFEEGTGGFRSTEAF
>TRBV4-2|TRBJ2-1
ASSQGPGSNNEQF
>TRBV19|TRBJ1-1
ASSIWGDPPEAF
>TRBV11-3|TRBJ1-4
ASALNRGVGEKLF
>TRBV18|TRBJ2-3
ASSPATGLTSTDTQY
>TRBV10-3|TRBJ2-1
AIKTGVSSYNEQF
>TRBV2|TRBJ1-1
ASSFGVEDRRLEAF
>TRBV6-1|TRBJ2-7
ASSEGLAGASYEQY
>TRBV12-3/TRBV12-4|TRBJ2-5
ASSRGGETQY
>TRBV11-2|TRBJ2-3
ASSDAGGPGTQY
>TRBV25-1|TRBJ2-1
ASSEWTSGSSYNEQF
>TRBV7-9|TRBJ2-1
ASSLGLAGSYNEQF
>TRBV5-1|TRBJ2-5
ASALWTSGGETQY
>TRBV27|TRBJ2-7
ASSSSGAYEQY
>TRBV19|TRBJ2-7
ASATGSYEQY
>TRBV5-1|TRBJ2-5
ASSVTSGRVGTQY
>TRBV28|TRBJ1-2
ASSLPSRGYGYT
>TRBV2|TRBJ2-3
ASTQDYATDTQY
>TRBV28|TRBJ2-1
ASSLPLRNYNEQF
>TRBV2|TRBJ1-2
ASLTNNYGYT
>TRBV27|TRBJ2-7
ASSLAGRSYEQY
>TRBV11-2|TRBJ2-7
ASSSRGRVDHEQY